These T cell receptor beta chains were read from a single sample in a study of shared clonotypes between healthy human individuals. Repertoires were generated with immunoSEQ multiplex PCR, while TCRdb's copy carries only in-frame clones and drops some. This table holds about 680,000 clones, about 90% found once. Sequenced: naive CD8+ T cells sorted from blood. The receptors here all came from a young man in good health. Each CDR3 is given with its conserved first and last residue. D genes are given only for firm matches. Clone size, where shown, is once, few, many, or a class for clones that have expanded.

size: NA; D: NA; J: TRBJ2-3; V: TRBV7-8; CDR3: CASSLKRASTDTQYF; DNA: TGTGCCAGCAGCTTAAAACGGGCCAGCACAGATACGCAGTATTTT
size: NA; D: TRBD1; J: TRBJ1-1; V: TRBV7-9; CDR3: CASSPRGTGGGTEAFF; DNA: TGTGCCAGCAGCCCAAGAGGGACAGGGGGCGGCACTGAAGCTTTCTTT
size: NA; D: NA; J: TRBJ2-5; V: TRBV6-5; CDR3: CASTRFQGGETQYF; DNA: TGTGCCAGCACTCGGTTCCAGGGTGGCGAGACCCAGTACTTC
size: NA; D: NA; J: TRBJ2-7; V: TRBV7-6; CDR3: CASSLAGGLYEQYF; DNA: TGTGCCAGCAGCTTAGCGGGCGGACTCTACGAGCAGTACTTC
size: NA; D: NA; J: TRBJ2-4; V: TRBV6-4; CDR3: CATSSKNIQYF; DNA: TGTGCCACCTCCTCCAAAAACATTCAGTACTTC
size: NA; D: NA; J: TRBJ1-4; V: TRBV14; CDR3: CASSQEFVNEKLFF; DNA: TGTGCCAGCAGCCAGGAGTTCGTAAACGAAAAACTGTTTTTT
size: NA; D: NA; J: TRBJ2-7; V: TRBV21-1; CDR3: CASDLKGLAGGLYEQYF; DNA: TGTGCCAGCGACCTTAAAGGACTAGCGGGAGGACTCTACGAGCAGTACTTC
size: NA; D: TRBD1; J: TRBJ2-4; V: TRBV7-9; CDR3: CASSRSAGQGSGNIQYF; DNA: TGTGCCAGCAGCCGAAGCGCCGGACAGGGGAGTGGGAACATTCAGTACTTC
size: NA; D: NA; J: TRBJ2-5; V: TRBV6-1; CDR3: CASKWAGASETQYF; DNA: TGTGCCAGCAAGTGGGCAGGGGCATCGGAGACCCAGTACTTC
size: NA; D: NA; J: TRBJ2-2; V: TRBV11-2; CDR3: CASAGRPTGELFF; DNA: TGTGCCAGTGCTGGCAGACCCACCGGGGAGCTGTTTTTT
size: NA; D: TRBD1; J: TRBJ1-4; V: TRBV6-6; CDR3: CASSYPGTGDEKLFF; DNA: TGTGCCAGCAGTTATCCCGGGACAGGGGATGAAAAACTGTTTTTT
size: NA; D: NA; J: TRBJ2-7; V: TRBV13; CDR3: CASSGGRGAWAQYF; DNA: TGTGCCAGCAGCGGTGGACGCGGGGCCTGGGCGCAGTACTTC
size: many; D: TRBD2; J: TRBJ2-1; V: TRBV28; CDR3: CASSLRGGPMNEQFF; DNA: TGTGCCAGCAGTTTGCGGGGAGGGCCTATGAATGAGCAGTTCTTC
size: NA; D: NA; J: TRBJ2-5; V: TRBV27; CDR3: CASSLLGSEETQYF; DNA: TGTGCCAGCAGTTTACTGGGATCGGAAGAGACCCAGTACTTC
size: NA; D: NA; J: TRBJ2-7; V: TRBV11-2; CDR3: CASLGGGTYEQYF; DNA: TGTGCCAGCCTCGGAGGGGGGACCTACGAGCAGTACTTC
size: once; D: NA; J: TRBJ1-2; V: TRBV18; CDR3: CASSPGQTAYGYTF; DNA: TGTGCCAGCTCACCGGGGCAGACAGCCTATGGCTACACCTTC
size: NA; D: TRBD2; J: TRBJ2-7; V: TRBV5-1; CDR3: CASLGLAETYEQYF; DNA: TGCGCCAGCTTGGGACTAGCGGAAACTTACGAGCAGTACTTC
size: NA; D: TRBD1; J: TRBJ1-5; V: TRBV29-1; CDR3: CSVYLTGGDWSQHF; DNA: TGCAGCGTGTACTTGACAGGGGGCGATTGGTCCCAGCATTTT